Shown below are 18 T cell receptor beta chains from a single sample sequenced in a study of cytomegalovirus exposure and HLA in healthy donors. Sequencing was performed with immunoSEQ multiplex PCR; in TCRdb, only in-frame clones are kept and a portion is missing. The table shows about 310,000 clones, with roughly 88% occurring only once. Input material: PBMCs. The receptors shown here come from a man aged 25 to 40 in good health and CMV-seronegative.

This clone was seen only a few times. This chain links TRBV7-6 with TRBJ1-1, with 11 bases matching TRBD1. CDR1 is SGHVS and CDR2 is FNYEAQ in the germline V gene. The J segment lost 4 bases and the V segment lost 5 bases, leaving 3 bases of the junction unmatched. The CDR3 has 14 amino acids. CDR3 loop: CASSRGQGGTEAFF. CDR3 nucleotides: TGTGCCAGCAGCCGGGGACAGGGGGGCACTGAAGCTTTCTTT.

The chain employs TRBV18 and TRBJ1-5; D perhaps matches TRBD1 (5 bases). The CDR3 is made up of 19 amino acids. Germline assignment: CDR1 KGHSH and CDR2 LQKENI. V was cut by 5 bases and J by 0 bases, with 23 bases left in between. The CDR3 is CASSTERGRTKFSNQPQHF. The CDR3 DNA reads TGTGCCAGCTCAACCGAGAGGGGTAGGACTAAATTTAGCAATCAGCCCCAGCATTTT.

The chain has TRBV6-5 and TRBJ1-1; D gene ambiguous. Germline V gives CDR1 MNHEY, CDR2 SVGAGI. The length of the CDR3 is 12 residues. Between the trimmed V and J ends, which lost 5 bases and 3 bases, there was a span of 7 bases. For the CDR3, the DNA is TGTGCCAGCAGTCTCCCCTACACTGAAGCTTTCTTT. Residues: CASSLPYTEAFF.

The chain links TRBV14 to TRBJ1-2; TRBD1 matches 7 bases. The CDR3 covers 17 residues. Germline CDR1 SGHDN, CDR2 FVKESK. Trimming removed 1 base from V and 2 bases from J; junction bases left unmatched: 10. CDR3 DNA sequence: TGTGCCAGCAGCCAAGCGGTCGGACAGGCCTTCAACTATGGCTACACCTTC. Amino acids: CASSQAVGQAFNYGYTF.

The V call is TRBV29-1, the J call TRBJ1-2; D is undetermined. Trimming took off 3 bases at V and 2 bases at J, with 7 bases between the two ends. The CDR3 is made up of 12 amino acids. CDR1 and CDR2 (germline): SQVTM, ANQGSEA. CDR3 nucleotide sequence: TGCAGCGTTGATTGGCAGAACTATGGCTACACCTTC. It yields the protein CSVDWQNYGYTF.

The V call is TRBV14, the J call TRBJ1-1; D unresolved. This CDR3 comprises 16 residues. Germline V gene lookup returns CDR1 SGHDN and CDR2 FVKESK. The V end was cut by 2 bases, the J end by 0 bases, with 13 bases between. CDR3 region: CASSQPGGTLNTEAFF. As DNA, the CDR3 is TGTGCCAGCAGCCAACCTGGAGGAACTTTGAACACTGAAGCTTTCTTT.

V usage is TRBV27 and J usage is TRBJ2-7; tentatively, D is TRBD1 (5 bases). Trimming pared 0 bases from V and 3 bases from J, leaving 6 bases between. From germline, CDR1 is MNHEY and CDR2 SMNVEV (reference sequence). The CDR3 covers 13 residues. CDR3 sequence: CASSLSTDYEQYF. CDR3 nucleotide sequence: TGTGCCAGCAGTTTATCGACAGACTACGAGCAGTACTTC.

This chain uses TRBV6-6 with TRBJ2-2, with D perhaps matching TRBD1 (6 bases). The CDR3 contains 14 residues. V gave up 1 base and J gave up 6 bases, with 9 bases separating them. CDR1 and CDR2 from the germline V gene are MNHNY and SVGAGI (reference sequence). CDR3 protein: CASSYLQGSGELFF. The CDR3 DNA reads as TGTGCCAGCAGTTACTTACAGGGTTCCGGGGAGCTGTTTTTT.

This clone was recorded at least ten times. Here the CDR3 DNA reads TGCGCCAGCAGCCAAGATCCACGTACAACCGGGGAGCTGTTTTTT. This translates into CASSQDPRTTGELFF. The rearrangement uses TRBV4-3 and TRBJ2-2; no reliable D call. Trimming removed 0 bases at V and 5 bases at J, with 10 bases between. The CDR3 spans 15 residues. The germline CDR1 and CDR2 sequences are LGHNA and YSLEER.

This rearrangement joins TRBV5-6 to TRBJ2-3, with TRBD2 identical over 7 bases. The V gene end was trimmed by 0 bases and the J gene end by 3 bases; junction bases not matched to a gene: 4. Germline V gives CDR1 SGHDT, CDR2 YYEEEE. The CDR3 extends over 15 amino acids. CDR3 loop: CASSLVWGGTDTQYF. CDR3 sequence (DNA): TGTGCCAGCAGCTTGGTCTGGGGGGGTACAGATACGCAGTATTTT.

This clone was detected once. The V and J genes are TRBV5-1 and TRBJ2-5; 10 positions match TRBD1. The J segment lost 5 bases and the V segment lost 2 bases, leaving 6 bases of the junction unmatched. This CDR3 is built from 15 residues. Germline V gene lookup returns CDR1 SGHRS and CDR2 YFSETQ. In nucleotides, the CDR3 is TGCGCCAGCAGCTTTTTGACAGGGGGCGATGAGACCCAGTACTTC. This gives the protein CASSFLTGGDETQYF.

The J gene is TRBJ1-1, the V gene TRBV5-6; no definite D call. The germline gives CDR1 SGHDT, CDR2 YYEEEE. This CDR3 has 16 amino acids. The V end lost 1 base, the J end lost 2 bases, and 15 bases lay between the germline ends. In nucleotides, the CDR3 is TGTGCCAGCAGCTTGACGTTTAGAGGTAGAAACACTGAAGCTTTCTTT. Its protein is CASSLTFRGRNTEAFF.

This rearrangement joins TRBV5-4 to TRBJ2-2; 7 nucleotides line up with TRBD1. The germline V gene encodes CDR1 SGHNT and CDR2 YYREEE (reference sequence). V was clipped by 0 bases and J by 5 bases; unmatched bases: 4. The CDR3 loop spans 15 amino acids. CDR3 sequence (DNA): TGTGCCAGCAGCTTGGGGGCAGGGGGAACCGGGGAGCTGTTTTTT. Encoded protein: CASSLGAGGTGELFF.

This chain connects TRBV7-2 to TRBJ2-2; 14 bases are a match to TRBD2. V shed 5 bases, J shed 7 bases, and the junction held 12 bases outside the gene matches. The CDR3 covers 18 residues. Germline V gene sequence: CDR1 SGHTA, CDR2 FQGNSA. In DNA form, the CDR3 reads TGTGCCAGCAGCCACCCGACTAGCGGGGGGGCCAAGGTCGGGGAGCTGTTTTTT. This sequence encodes CASSHPTSGGAKVGELFF.

This clone has just one count. The chain carries TRBV6-9 and TRBJ1-6; D is possibly TRBD1 (6 bases). The CDR3 runs to 15 residues. V dropped 4 bases and J dropped 6 bases, with 13 bases sitting between them. The germline V gene encodes CDR1 MNHGY and CDR2 SVAAGI. For the CDR3, the DNA is TGTGCCAGCAGTTCATCCGGGACACTTAATTCACCCCTCCACTTT. Translation gives CASSSSGTLNSPLHF.

The chain employs TRBV6-5 and TRBJ1-1; 8 bases agree with TRBD1. This CDR3 contains 13 residues. Germline-derived CDR1 and CDR2 are MNHEY and SVGAGI. The V gene end was trimmed by 5 bases and the J gene end by 7 bases; junction bases not matched to a gene: 6. This chain's CDR3 is CASSPTGGVEAFF. For the CDR3, the DNA is TGTGCCAGCAGTCCAACAGGGGGGGTTGAAGCTTTCTTT.

In DNA, the CDR3 is TGTGCCACCAGCGACACATGGGGGGGGGATGAAAAACTGTTTTTT. The encoded protein is CATSDTWGGDEKLFF. The chain recombines TRBV15 with TRBJ1-4; the D gene is possibly TRBD1 (5 bases). This CDR3 comprises 15 residues. V dropped 5 bases and J dropped 6 bases, with 16 bases sitting between them. Germline assignment: CDR1 LNHNV and CDR2 YYDKDF (reference sequence). Filled out from reference TRBV15 and TRBJ1-4, the complete variable domain reads DAMVIQNPRYQVTQFGKPVTLSCSQTLNHNVMYWYQQKSSQAPKLLFHYYDKDFNNEADTPDNFQSRRPNTSFCFLDIRSPGLGDTAMYLCATSDTWGGDEKLFFGSGTQLSVL.

This clone was seen only once. The CDR3 DNA is TGTGCCAGCAGCAGAGACAGGGGGCTTTTCTATGGCTACACCTTC. It translates to CASSRDRGLFYGYTF. The genes are TRBV28 and TRBJ1-2; 10 positions match TRBD1. The CDR3 totals 15 residues. V was clipped by 6 bases and J by 4 bases; unmatched bases: 8. CDR1 and CDR2 from the germline V gene are MDHEN and SYDVKM.